The 17 T cell receptor beta chains below all came from one sample that was sequenced in a study of T cells in narcolepsy. Produced via immunoSEQ multiplex PCR; TCRdb's table is partial and in-frame only. The data contain over 30,000 clones, 70% to 90% of them singletons. Sequenced material: CD45RA- memory CD4+ T cells from PBMCs. The receptors were sampled from a human donor with narcolepsy.

The J gene is TRBJ1-6, the V gene TRBV30; 10 positions agree with TRBD1. This CDR3 spans 15 amino acids. Trimming took 4 bases from V and 9 from J; bases not matched to a gene: 9. Germline-derived CDR1 and CDR2 are GTSNPN and SVGIG (reference sequence). The CDR3 is CAWILGGQGSSPLHF. DNA for the CDR3: TGTGCCTGGATCTTGGGGGGACAGGGGTCTTCACCCCTCCACTTT.

This clone has a handful of counts. The genes are TRBV6-6 and TRBJ2-7, with D maybe TRBD2 (6 bases). The CDR3 loop spans 12 amino acids. V was shortened by 5 bases and J by 3 bases, with 8 bases between the two germline ends. Per germline, CDR1 MNHNY and CDR2 SVGAGI (reference sequence). DNA of the CDR3: TGTGCCAGCAGTGGGACTTACTACGAGCAGTACTTC. It translates to CASSGTYYEQYF.

The chain has TRBV5-1 and TRBJ2-5; the match to TRBD2 covers 8 bases. Gene TRBJ2-7 matches the end of the DNA better, so the J call may be wrong. Germline V lookup: CDR1 SGHRS, CDR2 YFSETQ. CDR3 length equals 14 residues. The CDR3 sequence is CASGSRGGLAEQYF. Here the CDR3 DNA reads TGCGCCAGCGGTTCCCGGGGGGGCCTCGCCGAGCAGTACTTC.

This clone was recorded only once. V usage is TRBV7-2 and J usage is TRBJ2-5, with D possibly TRBD1 on 6 matching bases. The J call is uncertain, as TRBJ2-7 better fits the DNA end. Germline V gives CDR1 SGHTA, CDR2 FQGNSA. The CDR3 length is 13 residues. CDR3 nucleotides: TGTGCCAGCAGCCCCAGGGGATCCTACGAGCAGTACTTC. Its protein is CASSPRGSYEQYF.

This clone was seen a handful of times. The chain employs TRBV5-4 and TRBJ1-6; D is perhaps TRBD1 (6 bases). This CDR3 has 16 residues. Looked up from germline, CDR1 is SGHNT and CDR2 is YYREEE (reference sequence). V was clipped by 2 bases and J by 4 bases, with 13 bases between them. The CDR3 sequence is CASSFGQGLYNSPLHF. DNA for the CDR3: TGTGCCAGCAGCTTCGGGCAGGGGCTTTATAATTCACCCCTCCACTTT.

The CDR3 spells CASSPTGRGQPQHF. CDR3 DNA: TGTGCCAGCAGCCCGACAGGGAGGGGTCAGCCCCAGCATTTT. The chain has TRBV7-8 and TRBJ1-5; 7 bases are a match to TRBD1. V dropped 5 bases and J dropped 6; count of bases not matched to a gene: 7. In germline, CDR1 is SGHVS, CDR2 FQNEAQ. The CDR3 loop spans 14 amino acids.

Within the sample, this clone is medium-sized. This sequence joins TRBV19 and TRBJ1-2; D is uncertain. CDR1 is LNHDA and CDR2 is SQIVND in the germline V gene (reference sequence). Trimming pared 6 bases from V and 5 bases from J, leaving 16 bases between. This CDR3 region has 14 residues. This CDR3 reads CASSPPGSRYGYTF. CDR3 in DNA: TGTGCCAGTAGCCCACCGGGATCAAGGTATGGCTACACCTTC.

The chain couples TRBV2 to TRBJ2-7; 9 bases align to TRBD1. Trimming removed 10 bases from V and 2 bases from J; junction bases left unmatched: 6. Germline V gene sequence: CDR1 SNHLY, CDR2 FYNNEI. The CDR3 consists of 13 residues. The CDR3 bases are TGTGCCATGACGACAGGGGGGACCTACGAGCAGTACTTC. Encoded protein: CAMTTGGTYEQYF.

The chain joins TRBV7-2 to TRBJ2-1, with 11 bases aligning to TRBD2. Germline V gives CDR1 SGHTA, CDR2 FQGNSA. This CDR3 is 15 amino acids long. Trimming took 6 bases from V and 1 from J; bases not matched to a gene: 2. For the CDR3, the DNA is TGTGCCAGCAGTAGCGGGAGGGTATCCTACAATGAGCAGTTCTTC. Translation gives CASSSGRVSYNEQFF. The entire variable domain, with the rest obtained from reference TRBV7-2 and TRBJ2-1, is as follows: GAGVSQSPSNKVTEKGKDVELRCDPISGHTALYWYRQSLGQGLEFLIYFQGNSAPDKSGLPSDRFSAERTGGSVSTLTIQRTQQEDSAVYLCASSSGRVSYNEQFFGPGTRLTVL.

The gene calls are TRBV30 and TRBJ2-6; D gene uncertain. CDR3 length: 13 amino acids. Germline lookup yields CDR1 GTSNPN and CDR2 SVGIG (reference sequence). The ends were cut back, 5 bases at V and 2 bases at J, with 7 bases in the middle. CDR3 sequence: CAWADPGANVLTF. The CDR3 nucleotides read TGTGCCTGGGCGGATCCTGGGGCCAACGTCCTGACTTTC.

The V and J genes are TRBV6-6 and TRBJ1-5, with TRBD1 matching over 7 bases. This CDR3 is built from 16 residues. Germline V gene lookup returns CDR1 MNHNY and CDR2 SVGAGI (reference sequence). The V and J ends lost 5 bases and 1 base, in that order; junction bases with no gene match: 8. The CDR3 protein is CASSQGQGVSNQPQHF. In nucleotides, the CDR3 is TGTGCCAGCAGTCAAGGGCAGGGGGTAAGCAATCAGCCCCAGCATTTT.

This rearrangement joins TRBV4-2 to TRBJ1-4, with TRBD1 matching 7 bases. V lost 3 bases and J lost 7; bases outside the gene matches: 8. The CDR3 runs to 15 residues. Looked up from germline, CDR1 is LGHNA and CDR2 is YNFKEQ. CDR3 region: CASSHLGTDLEKLFF. CDR3 coding DNA: TGTGCCAGCAGCCACCTCGGGACAGATCTTGAAAAACTGTTTTTT.

The V and J genes are TRBV5-1 and TRBJ2-7; maybe TRBD1 (6 bases). V was shortened by 1 base and J by 5 bases, with 16 bases between the two germline ends. Germline V gives CDR1 SGHRS, CDR2 YFSETQ. The CDR3 is made up of 15 amino acids. CDR3 region: CASSLTPRGSHEQYF. For the CDR3, the DNA is TGCGCCAGCAGCTTGACGCCGAGGGGGAGCCACGAGCAGTACTTC.

The rearrangement links TRBV5-4 to TRBJ2-7; D possibly matches TRBD1 or TRBD2 (5 bases each). The CDR3 loop spans 14 amino acids. Trimming took 1 base from V and 6 from J, leaving 14 bases between them. CDR1 is SGHNT and CDR2 is YYREEE in the germline V gene (reference sequence). The CDR3 DNA reads TGTGCCAGCAGCTTGATGGGGGAGCCGATCGAGCAGTACTTC. Its translation is CASSLMGEPIEQYF.

Here the CDR3 DNA reads TGTGCCAGCAGCAACCTAGCGAGGTTCGAGTTCTTC. Amino acid sequence: CASSNLARFEFF. V gene TRBV21-1 combines with J gene TRBJ2-1; the table's D call of TRBD2 was not tested on the DNA. TRBV21-1 is shown as a pseudogene. CDR3 length equals 12 residues.

The genes are TRBV10-3 and TRBJ2-5; 10 positions match TRBD1. Trimming removed 3 bases from V and 4 bases from J; junction bases left unmatched: 5. This CDR3 spans 15 amino acids. Germline loops: CDR1 ENHRY, CDR2 SYGVKD. The chain's CDR3 is CAISDRDRGTETQYF. The CDR3 DNA follows: TGTGCCATCAGTGACCGGGACAGGGGCACAGAGACCCAGTACTTC.

The chain recombines TRBV28 with TRBJ1-2; the D is unclear. Germline V gene sequence: CDR1 MDHEN, CDR2 SYDVKM. Trimming took 2 bases from V and 6 from J, leaving 7 bases between them. The CDR3 totals 12 residues. This CDR3 reads CASSLAAHGYTF. In DNA, the CDR3 is TGTGCCAGCAGTTTAGCTGCCCATGGCTACACCTTC.